The 32 T cell receptor beta chains below were found in one sample sequenced in a study of CD8 T cells in ankylosing spondylitis. TCRdb reanalysed the 5' RACE reads using MiXCR and keeps one entry per CDR3 protein. This table holds approximately 290,000 distinct CDR3 sequences, about 20% found once. Sample: blood, either unsorted or a sorted T cell fraction (not recorded which). These receptors all come from a female donor with ankylosing spondylitis or in good health (not recorded which).

The rearrangement uses TRBV20-1 and TRBJ2-3, with TRBD2 identical over 9 bases. Unmatched junction bases numbered 2, after V lost 1 base and J lost 0 bases. Germline V gene data show CDR1 as DFQATT and CDR2 as SNEGSKA (reference sequence). This CDR3 has 15 amino acids. Written as DNA, the CDR3 is TGCAGTGCTAGAGTGACTAGCGGTAGCACAGATACGCAGTATTTT. It specifies CSARVTSGSTDTQYF.

The rearrangement uses TRBV5-5 and TRBJ2-7; the D gene is possibly TRBD2 (6 bases). Germline assignment: CDR1 SGHKS and CDR2 YYEKEE (reference sequence). Trimming cost V 5 bases and J 3 bases, with 18 bases left between them. The CDR3 has 15 amino acids. CDR3 region: CASSSIGTRYYEQYF. The CDR3 nucleotides read TGTGCCAGCAGTTCTATCGGGACTCGATACTACGAGCAGTACTTC.

The genes are TRBV20-1 and TRBJ2-7; D may match TRBD1 or TRBD2 (7 bases each). CDR1 is DFQATT, CDR2 SNEGSKA, per germline (reference sequence). Deletions cut 1 base from V and 5 bases from J, with 15 bases between. The CDR3 loop spans 14 amino acids. The DNA of the CDR3 is TGCAGTGCTAGAGGGCAGGGGGGGAGGGACGAGCAGTACTTC. It translates to CSARGQGGRDEQYF.

The rearrangement joins TRBV20-1 to TRBJ1-1; D is perhaps TRBD1 (6 bases). Germline V lookup: CDR1 DFQATT, CDR2 SNEGSKA (reference sequence). Trimming stripped 5 bases from V and 0 bases from J, with 13 bases between. This CDR3 has 14 residues. CDR3: CSAEGEILNTEAFF. The CDR3 nucleotides are TGCAGTGCTGAGGGGGAGATCCTGAACACTGAAGCTTTCTTT.

This clonotype was observed a few times. The rearrangement links TRBV20-1 to TRBJ2-3; 12 positions match TRBD2. Germline loops: CDR1 DFQATT, CDR2 SNEGSKA (reference sequence). The CDR3 spans 14 residues. V shed 7 bases, J shed 4 bases, and the junction held 6 bases outside the gene matches. CDR3 bases: TGCAGTGGGAGACTAGCGGGAGTGCCAGATACGCAGTATTTT. Translated, it gives CSGRLAGVPDTQYF.

V and J are TRBV27 and TRBJ2-7; D gene ambiguous. Trimming took 5 bases from V and 0 from J, leaving 14 bases between them. The CDR3 is 15 amino acids. The germline V gene encodes CDR1 MNHEY and CDR2 SMNVEV (reference sequence). As DNA, the CDR3 is TGTGCCAGCAGTCTAGTTCGGCCACGCTCCTACGAGCAGTACTTC. Translated, it gives CASSLVRPRSYEQYF.

The chain employs TRBV6-1 and TRBJ2-6, with D unresolved. The CDR3 contains 15 residues. Germline CDR1 MNHNS, CDR2 SASEGT. Trimming shortened V by 5 bases and J by 0 bases, and 8 bases separated the two germline ends. CDR3 sequence: CASSRDLSGANVLTF. DNA for the CDR3: TGTGCCAGCAGTCGTGACCTCTCTGGGGCCAACGTCCTGACTTTC.

The chain recombines TRBV18 with TRBJ2-1; maybe TRBD1 (6 bases). CDR1 is KGHSH and CDR2 is LQKENI in the germline V gene. The V end lost 3 bases, the J end lost 2 bases, and 11 bases lay between the germline ends. The CDR3 extends over 15 amino acids. CDR3 nucleotide sequence: TGTGCCAGCTCACCCCTCAGGGGTGCCTACAATGAGCAGTTCTTC. This codes for CASSPLRGAYNEQFF. The whole variable domain, filled in from reference TRBV18 and TRBJ2-1, reads NAGVMQNPRHLVRRRGQEARLRCSPMKGHSHVYWYRQLPEEGLKFMVYLQKENIIDESGMPKERFSAEFPKEGPSILRIQQVVRGDSAAYFCASSPLRGAYNEQFFGPGTRLTVL.

This clonotype was counted between two and nine times. This chain uses TRBV9 with TRBJ2-2; D might be TRBD2 (6 bases). In germline, CDR1 is SGDLS, CDR2 YYNGEE. The CDR3 totals 16 residues. Trimming pared 1 base from V and 0 bases from J, leaving 10 bases between. CDR3 nucleotides: TGTGCCAGCAGCGTATCAGCGGGTGCGAACACCGGGGAGCTGTTTTTT. Protein: CASSVSAGANTGELFF.

This clonotype was found a few times. The chain combines TRBV16 with TRBJ1-4, with unresolved D. V was trimmed by 3 bases and J by 0 bases, leaving 8 bases between them. CDR1 and CDR2 from the germline V gene are KGHSY and FQNENV. CDR3 length: 15 residues. The CDR3: CASSHNSATNEKLFF. The CDR3 coding sequence is TGTGCCAGCAGCCATAATTCAGCAACTAATGAAAAACTGTTTTTT.

The rearrangement joins TRBV9 to TRBJ1-5; D uncertain. The CDR3 sequence is 14 residues long. The germline CDR1 and CDR2 sequences are SGDLS and YYNGEE. Trimming left V 0 bases short and J 4 bases short, with 8 bases between. The chain's CDR3 is CASSVGPANQPQHF. The CDR3 bases are TGTGCCAGCAGCGTAGGACCCGCGAATCAGCCCCAGCATTTT.

This clonotype showed up just a few times. The V call is TRBV7-9, the J call TRBJ2-7; D possibly corresponds to TRBD2 (6 bases). V shed 5 bases and J shed 0 bases, with 14 bases lying between them. This CDR3 is built from 15 residues. Looked up from germline, CDR1 is SEHNR and CDR2 is FQNEAQ (reference sequence). The CDR3 protein is CASSLGTAISYEQYF. CDR3 bases: TGTGCCAGCAGCCTGGGGACTGCTATCTCCTACGAGCAGTACTTC. Using reference TRBV7-9 and TRBJ2-7 for the parts outside the CDR3, the full variable domain is DTGVSQNPRHKITKRGQNVTFRCDPISEHNRLYWYRQTLGQGPEFLTYFQNEAQLEKSRLLSDRFSAERPKGSFSTLEIQRTEQGDSAMYLCASSLGTAISYEQYFGPGTRLTVT.

In this sample, this clonotype turned up a few times. The V call is TRBV2, the J call TRBJ2-1; 8 bases align to TRBD2. Germline assignment: CDR1 SNHLY and CDR2 FYNNEI. This CDR3 is 15 amino acids long. The J segment lost 1 base and the V segment lost 6 bases, leaving 5 bases of the junction unmatched. This chain's CDR3 is CASRVGRGSYNEQFF. The CDR3 coding sequence is TGTGCCAGCAGAGTCGGGAGGGGATCCTACAATGAGCAGTTCTTC.

This clonotype was recorded many times. This chain links TRBV20-1 with TRBJ1-6, with unresolved D. CDR1 is DFQATT, CDR2 SNEGSKA, per germline (reference sequence). The V end lost 3 bases, the J end lost 2 bases, and 11 bases lay between the germline ends. This CDR3 has 15 residues. The CDR3 is CSASHHGPYNSPLHF. In nucleotides, the CDR3 is TGCAGTGCTAGCCATCATGGCCCCTATAATTCACCCCTCCACTTT.

Only a few counts were recorded for this clonotype. The chain uses TRBV12-3 or TRBV12-4 and TRBJ2-3, with D tentatively TRBD2 (6 bases). The CDR3 runs 17 residues. V was shortened by 3 bases and J by 3 bases, with 19 bases between the two germline ends. Here the CDR3 reads CASSFRPGGVETDTQYF. CDR3 DNA sequence: TGTGCCAGCAGTTTTCGCCCAGGAGGGGTTGAGACAGATACGCAGTATTTT.

This sequence joins TRBV4-3 and TRBJ2-1, with D unclear. V lost 5 bases, J lost 7 bases, and 9 bases lay in between. Germline V gene sequence: CDR1 LGHNA, CDR2 YSLEER. The CDR3 contains 12 residues. CDR3 DNA sequence: TGCGCCAGCAGCACTTTAAGGAATGAGCAGTTCTTC. Translated: CASSTLRNEQFF.

This clonotype was counted a few times. This chain uses TRBV20-1 with TRBJ1-1; tentatively, D is TRBD1 (5 bases). Germline lookup yields CDR1 DFQATT and CDR2 SNEGSKA (reference sequence). The V end was cut by 0 bases, the J end by 2 bases, with 10 bases between. The CDR3 runs 14 residues. CDR3 in amino acids: CSARDPGLNTEAFF. The CDR3 DNA is TGCAGTGCTAGAGATCCGGGGCTCAACACTGAAGCTTTCTTT.

The table lists this clonotype with a few counts. The rearrangement joins TRBV20-1 to TRBJ2-3; D gene unclear. CDR1 and CDR2 from the germline V gene are DFQATT and SNEGSKA (reference sequence). Trimming pared 3 bases from V and 2 bases from J, leaving 0 bases between. This CDR3 has 10 amino acids. In DNA, the CDR3 is TGCAGTGCTAGCACAGATACGCAGTATTTT. As protein: CSASTDTQYF.

This clonotype was detected many times. The J gene is TRBJ2-7, the V gene TRBV29-1, with 8 bases aligning to TRBD1. The CDR3 loop spans 12 amino acids. Germline-derived CDR1 and CDR2 are SQVTM and ANQGSEA. V shed 7 bases and J 3 bases; nucleotides not matched to a gene: 5. The CDR3 sequence is CSAGQGDYEQYF. CDR3 bases: TGCAGCGCAGGACAGGGCGACTACGAGCAGTACTTC.

This clonotype occurred a few times. The rearrangement links TRBV7-2 to TRBJ2-3; 8 positions agree with TRBD1. The trim removed 1 base at V and 13 bases at J, leaving 4 bases unmatched. The length of the CDR3 is 12 residues. The germline gives CDR1 SGHTA, CDR2 FQGNSA. For the CDR3, the DNA is TGTGCCAGCAGCTTAGTCAGGGGGCCCGAGTATTTT. Protein product: CASSLVRGPEYF.

The chain couples TRBV5-6 to TRBJ2-7; the D gene is possibly TRBD1 (5 bases). Germline V gene lookup returns CDR1 SGHDT and CDR2 YYEEEE. Trimming took 2 bases from V and 1 from J, leaving 10 bases between them. The CDR3 runs to 14 residues. CDR3 DNA sequence: TGTGCCAGCAGCTTAGGGGTTTCTTCCTACGAGCAGTACTTC. Translated: CASSLGVSSYEQYF.

A few counts support this clonotype. The rearrangement links TRBV20-1 to TRBJ1-2; D remains unclear. Between the trimmed V and J ends, which lost 5 bases and 3 bases, there was a span of 10 bases. Germline values: CDR1 DFQATT, CDR2 SNEGSKA (reference sequence). The length of the CDR3 is 12 residues. For the CDR3, the DNA is TGCAGTGCTCCCCGTGGGGACTATGGCTACACCTTC. This gives the protein CSAPRGDYGYTF.

A few counts support this clonotype. The V call is TRBV20-1, the J call TRBJ1-4; perhaps TRBD1 as D (6 bases). V was pared by 6 bases and J by 8 bases, with 16 bases between. The CDR3 is 13 amino acids. Germline V gene lookup returns CDR1 DFQATT and CDR2 SNEGSKA (reference sequence). The CDR3 here is CSAETGSYEKLFF. CDR3 DNA: TGCAGTGCCGAGACAGGATCCTACGAAAAACTGTTTTTT.

DNA for the CDR3: TGTGCCACCAGCAGACATGCGAAAGGGGGGATCTCTTTATCTGGGGCCAACGTCCTGACTTTC. Protein: CATSRHAKGGISLSGANVLTF. The chain recombines TRBV15 with TRBJ2-6; the D gene could be TRBD1 or TRBD2 (6 bases each). V was shortened by 2 bases and J by 1 base, with 24 bases between the two germline ends. The CDR3 is made up of 21 amino acids. The germline gives CDR1 LNHNV, CDR2 YYDKDF (reference sequence).

This sequence joins TRBV10-3 and TRBJ2-2; 11 bases map to TRBD2. The CDR3 totals 16 residues. V trimming: 4 bases; J trimming: 0 bases; junction bases outside the gene matches: 1. From germline, CDR1 is ENHRY and CDR2 SYGVKD. CDR3 bases: TGTGCCATCAGTGCTAGCGGGAGGACGAACACCGGGGAGCTGTTTTTT. This codes for CAISASGRTNTGELFF.

This clonotype was detected only a few times. The rearrangement uses TRBV10-3 and TRBJ2-7, with 11 bases lining up with TRBD2. With 0 bases clipped from V and 5 bases from J, the junction kept 6 bases outside the gene matches. CDR3 size: 16 residues. Germline loops: CDR1 ENHRY, CDR2 SYGVKD. CDR3 region: CAISESFTSGSHEQYF. CDR3 in DNA: TGTGCCATCAGTGAGTCGTTCACTAGCGGGAGCCACGAGCAGTACTTC.

This clonotype was seen a handful of times. This rearrangement joins TRBV7-8 to TRBJ2-1, with TRBD2 matching over 12 bases. The CDR3 length is 17 residues. Losses at the gene ends were 5 bases for V and 5 bases for J; bases not matched to a gene: 10. Germline-derived CDR1 and CDR2 are SGHVS and FQNEAQ. CDR3 region: CASSPTSGSGPDNEQFF. In DNA, the CDR3 is TGTGCCAGCAGCCCGACTAGCGGGAGTGGTCCCGACAATGAGCAGTTCTTC. Combining the CDR3 with reference TRBV7-8 and TRBJ2-1 gives the whole variable domain GAGVSQSPRYKVAKRGQDVALRCDPISGHVSLFWYQQALGQGPEFLTYFQNEAQLDKSGLPSDRFFAERPEGSVSTLKIQRTQQEDSAVYLCASSPTSGSGPDNEQFFGPGTRLTVL.

DNA for the CDR3: TGTGCCAGCATCATGGATAGGACCGGGGAGCTGTTTTTT. It encodes CASIMDRTGELFF. The chain is built from TRBV2 and TRBJ2-2; D is uncertain. This CDR3 comprises 13 residues. V was trimmed by 7 bases and J by 5 bases, leaving 11 bases between them. Per germline, CDR1 SNHLY and CDR2 FYNNEI. Full variable domain (rest looked up from reference TRBV2 and TRBJ2-2): EPEVTQTPSHQVTQMGQEVILRCVPISNHLYFYWYRQILGQKVEFLVSFYNNEISEKSEIFDDQFSVERPDGSNFTLKIRSTKLEDSAMYFCASIMDRTGELFFGEGSRLTVL.

In this sample, this clonotype turned up many times. V is TRBV29-1 and J is TRBJ2-3; D is possibly TRBD2 (6 bases). Germline CDR1 and CDR2: SQVTM and ANQGSEA. This CDR3 contains 15 residues. Trimming removed 5 bases from V and 1 base from J, with 16 bases in between. In DNA form, the CDR3 reads TGCAGCGTTCTCGGGACTCCCGAGGGCACAGATACGCAGTATTTT. Protein sequence: CSVLGTPEGTDTQYF.

This clonotype was counted between two and nine times. The chain carries TRBV6-2 or TRBV6-3 and TRBJ2-5, with TRBD1 matching over 11 bases. Germline V lookup: CDR1 MNHEY, CDR2 SVGEGT. V dropped 2 bases and J dropped 5; count of bases not matched to a gene: 4. CDR3 length equals 15 residues. In DNA, the CDR3 is TGTGCCAGCAGTTACCTTAGGACAGGGGGCGAGACCCAGTACTTC. This encodes CASSYLRTGGETQYF.

This rearrangement joins TRBV20-1 to TRBJ1-6; 9 nucleotides match TRBD1. The germline gives CDR1 DFQATT, CDR2 SNEGSKA (reference sequence). The CDR3 has 13 residues. V gave up 4 bases and J gave up 10 bases; unmatched junction bases: 5. CDR3 region: CSATGTGKSPLHF. The CDR3 coding sequence is TGCAGTGCTACCGGGACAGGGAAGTCACCCCTCCACTTT.

The J gene is TRBJ2-1, the V gene TRBV19; D might be TRBD2 (5 bases). V gave up 3 bases and J gave up 1 base, with 10 bases separating them. Germline CDR1 LNHDA, CDR2 SQIVND (reference sequence). This CDR3 is 15 amino acids long. CDR3 coding DNA: TGTGCCAGTAGTATGCGAGGGAATTCCTACAATGAGCAGTTCTTC. Its translation: CASSMRGNSYNEQFF.